These T cell receptor beta chains were read from a single sample in a study of human T cells and chemical hapten exposure. TCRdb ran MiXCR on the RACE reads and lists one entry per CDR3 protein. Of around 50,000 distinct CDR3 sequences listed, more than 9% were seen once; the top ten hold approximately 1.8%. Sequenced material: whole blood, taken in connection with sensitization to the hapten diphenylcyclopropenone (DPC). All receptors come from a woman between 50 and 59 years old with alopecia areata. Some clones in this sample may be carry-over from other donors' samples. Each CDR3 is given with its conserved first and last residue. Each record gives: J gene, D gene, clone size, V gene, CDR3 protein, CDR3 DNA. The D gene is left open where the match is weak. Clone size, where shown, is once, few, many, or a class for clones that have expanded.

TRBJ2-3 | TRBD1 | . | TRBV7-9 | CASSLRPRTGVGDTQYF | TGTGCCAGCAGCCTACGCCCCAGGACAGGGGTGGGAGATACGCAGTATTTT
TRBJ1-4 | . | . | TRBV5-5 | CVSSSNERDTWFEKLFF | TGTGTCAGCAGCTCGAACGAACGGGACACTTGGTTTGAAAAACTGTTTTTT
TRBJ2-6 | . | . | TRBV29-1 | CSVPIVREYSSGANVLTF | TGCAGCGTGCCGATTGTGAGGGAGTATAGCTCTGGGGCCAACGTCCTGACTTTC
TRBJ2-7 | . | many | TRBV6-5 | CASSLLATGTGTFYEQYF | TGTGCCAGCAGTTTACTCGCCACCGGGACGGGGACGTTCTACGAGCAGTACTTC
TRBJ1-6 | . | . | TRBV3-1 | CASSQDLYSPLHF | TGTGCCAGCAGCCAAGATCTCTACTCACCCCTCCACTTT
TRBJ2-5 | . | . | TRBV6-5 | CASSYSLNQETQYF | TGTGCCAGCAGTTACTCTCTGAACCAAGAGACCCAGTACTTC
TRBJ2-7 | TRBD1 | . | TRBV28 | CASTAQGPNLYEQYF | TGTGCCAGCACCGCACAGGGGCCGAACCTATACGAGCAGTACTTC
TRBJ2-2 | . | . | TRBV7-2 | CASSNSGNTGELFF | TGTGCCAGCAGCAACAGCGGGAACACCGGGGAGCTGTTTTTT
TRBJ1-2 | TRBD1 | many | TRBV24-1 | CAVLGQGANGYTF | TGTGCCGTCCTCGGACAGGGGGCGAATGGCTACACCTTC
TRBJ2-5 | . | . | TRBV18 | CASSPRGGQETQYF | TGTGCCAGCTCACCACGAGGGGGCCAAGAGACCCAGTACTTC
TRBJ2-3 | TRBD1 | . | TRBV7-9 | CASSSYRLQGSAARITDTQYF | TGTGCCAGCAGCTCCTACCGCTTACAGGGGTCCGCTGCAAGAATCACAGATACGCAGTATTTT
TRBJ2-1 | . | . | TRBV28 | CASSSSSSGTYNEQFF | TGTGCCAGCAGCTCCTCGAGTAGCGGTACTTACAATGAGCAGTTCTTC
TRBJ2-5 | . | . | TRBV6-2/TRBV6-3 | CASSYSKSLARQETQYF | TGTGCCAGCAGTTACTCGAAGTCGCTAGCGAGGCAAGAGACCCAGTACTTC
TRBJ1-1 | . | few | TRBV18 | CASSPNKDTEAFF | TGTGCCAGCTCACCAAACAAGGACACTGAAGCTTTCTTT
TRBJ1-1 | . | few | TRBV27 | CASSFRPTGDTEAFF | TGTGCCAGCAGTTTCCGTCCGACAGGTGACACTGAAGCTTTCTTT
TRBJ1-1 | . | few | TRBV29-1 | CSVAQLMNTEAFF | TGCAGCGTTGCACAGCTTATGAACACTGAAGCTTTCTTT
TRBJ1-3 | . | . | TRBV18 | CASSPVGRLIGNTIYF | TGTGCCAGCTCACCAGTGGGCAGGCTTATTGGAAACACCATATATTTT
TRBJ1-3 | TRBD1 | many | TRBV18 | CASSRPGTAGNTIYF | TGTGCCAGCTCACGACCAGGGACAGCTGGAAACACCATATATTTT
TRBJ1-5 | . | few | TRBV7-2 | CASSLNRAPNQPQHF | TGTGCCAGCAGCTTAAACAGGGCCCCAAATCAGCCCCAGCATTTT
TRBJ1-1 | . | few | TRBV6-5 | CASSSNLEAFF | TGTGCCAGCAGTAGTAACCTTGAAGCTTTCTTT
TRBJ2-6 | . | many | TRBV11-2 | CASSWRGQLDGANVLTF | TGTGCCAGCAGCTGGAGAGGACAACTTGATGGGGCCAACGTCCTGACTTTC
TRBJ2-2 | . | . | TRBV20-1 | CSAIAGLRTGELFF | TGCAGTGCTATTGCGGGCTTGCGGACCGGGGAGCTGTTTTTT
TRBJ2-7 | . | many | TRBV27 | CASSLYVGGTYEQYF | TGTGCCAGCAGTTTATACGTGGGGGGAACCTACGAGCAGTACTTC
TRBJ2-3 | TRBD2 | few | TRBV7-8 | CASSLAGLAFGDTQYF | TGTGCCAGCAGCTTGGCGGGACTAGCTTTCGGAGATACGCAGTATTTT
TRBJ1-1 | . | many | TRBV6-5 | CASSHRAAMGEAFF | TGTGCCAGCAGTCACCGGGCCGCAATGGGGGAAGCTTTCTTT
TRBJ1-1 | . | few | TRBV28 | CASSLGQGKAFF | TGTGCCAGCAGTTTGGGTCAGGGGAAGGCTTTCTTT
TRBJ1-1 | . | few | TRBV6-5 | CASSFQGGGTEAFF | TGTGCCAGCAGTTTCCAGGGTGGGGGGACTGAAGCTTTCTTT
TRBJ2-2 | . | many | TRBV29-1 | CSEQGPGELFF | TGCAGCGAACAGGGTCCCGGGGAGCTGTTTTTT
TRBJ2-7 | . | few | TRBV13 | CASSPRTVSYEQYF | TGTGCCAGCAGCCCACGGACCGTCTCCTACGAGCAGTACTTC